The 26 T cell receptor beta chains in this list originate from one sample, sequenced in a study of post-analysis software for immune sequencing data. For these TCRs, the target antigens are not known. Study-level results: Higher frequency in patients than in controls was seen for about five TRBV segments, with TRBV5-6, TRBV5-1 and TRBV20-1 among them.

Presence of unique molecular identifiers characterized the TCR beta cDNA libraries. Each CDR3 protein gets one entry after TCRdb re-called the PCR reads with MiXCR. Here the sample spans 650,000 to 900,000 distinct CDR3 sequences, 46% being singletons. The sequenced material came from blood. All receptors come from a girl aged 10-17 years with multiple sclerosis.

The V and J genes are TRBV27 and TRBJ2-4; tentative D call: TRBD2 (6 bases). The assigned J gene may be wrong: the sequence end matches TRBJ2-7 better. The CDR3 runs to 14 residues. Looked up from germline, CDR1 is MNHEY and CDR2 is SMNVEV (reference sequence). The DNA for the CDR3 is TGTGCCAGCAGTTTTAGCGGTGAACTCTACGAGCAGTACTTC. Encoded protein: CASSFSGELYEQYF.

This clonotype turned up a few times. The chain is built from TRBV12-3 or TRBV12-4 and TRBJ2-2; D remains unclear. The CDR3 spans 13 residues. V was trimmed by 11 bases and J by 7 bases, leaving 17 bases between them. DNA for the CDR3: TGTGCCGGAAGACAAGGTTATGGCGGGGAGCTGTTTTTT. It is translated as CAGRQGYGGELFF.

This clonotype was seen only a few times. V is TRBV9 and J is TRBJ2-4, with unresolved D. Trimming took off 3 bases at V and 0 bases at J, with 13 bases between the two ends. CDR1 and CDR2 from the germline V gene are SGDLS and YYNGEE. The CDR3 runs to 16 residues. CDR3 sequence: CASSDGPELAKNIQYF. Written as DNA, the CDR3 is TGTGCCAGCAGCGATGGACCCGAATTAGCCAAAAACATTCAGTACTTC.

The chain joins TRBV10-3 to TRBJ1-5, with D possibly matching TRBD1 (6 bases). The CDR3 runs to 14 residues. Per the germline V gene, CDR1 is ENHRY and CDR2 is SYGVKD. V was pared by 4 bases and J by 2 bases, with 9 bases between. DNA for the CDR3: TGTGCCATCAGTGCACAGGGAGGCAATCAGCCCCAGCATTTT. This gives the protein CAISAQGGNQPQHF.

The rearrangement uses TRBV9 and TRBJ2-3; D may be TRBD1 (5 bases). Trimming stripped 2 bases from V and 0 bases from J, with 13 bases between. This CDR3 is built from 16 residues. Per germline, CDR1 SGDLS and CDR2 YYNGEE. For the CDR3, the DNA is TGTGCCAGCAGCGTTATCGCCGGACAAAGCACAGATACGCAGTATTTT. Its protein product is CASSVIAGQSTDTQYF.

The genes are TRBV6-1 and TRBJ2-5, with 9 nucleotides matching TRBD1. The tail of the sequence fits TRBJ2-7 better, so the J call may be wrong. The CDR3 spans 15 residues. The germline V gene has CDR1 MNHNS and CDR2 SASEGT. CDR3 bases: TGTGCCAGCAGTGAGCAGGACAGGGGTGTGTACGAGCAGTACTTC. Its translation is CASSEQDRGVYEQYF.

This rearrangement joins TRBV5-6 to TRBJ1-1; a possible D gene is TRBD1 (6 bases). CDR1 is SGHDT and CDR2 is YYEEEE in the germline V gene. Trimming stripped 0 bases from V and 4 bases from J, with 13 bases between. There are 15 residues in the CDR3. CDR3 sequence reads: CASSLGGGASTEAFF. CDR3 DNA: TGTGCCAGCAGCTTGGGTGGGGGGGCGAGCACTGAAGCTTTCTTT. Looking up the rest from reference TRBV5-6 and TRBJ1-1 gives the full variable domain: DAGVTQSPTHLIKTRGQQVTLRCSPKSGHDTVSWYQQALGQGPQFIFQYYEEEERQRGNFPDRFSGHQFPNYSSELNVNALLLGDSALYLCASSLGGGASTEAFFGQGTRLTVV.

The V call is TRBV12-3 or TRBV12-4, the J call TRBJ2-3, with D maybe TRBD1 (5 bases). V was shortened by 5 bases and J by 4 bases, with 25 bases between the two germline ends. CDR3 size: 18 residues. CDR3 residues: CASSLQTALPASADTQYF. In DNA form, the CDR3 reads TGTGCCAGCAGTCTCCAGACAGCCCTCCCGGCCTCGGCAGATACGCAGTATTTT.

This clonotype was counted many times. The chain links TRBV10-3 to TRBJ2-5; 10 bases map to TRBD1. CDR3 size: 15 residues. The V segment lost 8 bases and the J segment 0 bases; nucleotides outside the gene matches: 6. Germline V gives CDR1 ENHRY, CDR2 SYGVKD. CDR3 loop: CAIRGTGANQETQYF. In nucleotides, the CDR3 is TGTGCCATCCGTGGGACAGGGGCAAACCAAGAGACCCAGTACTTC.

The rearrangement joins TRBV7-9 to TRBJ2-1; D not certain. The CDR3 runs to 16 residues. Germline V gene data show CDR1 as SEHNR and CDR2 as FQNEAQ (reference sequence). V lost 3 bases and J 8 bases, leaving 20 bases between the germline ends. CDR3 in amino acids: CASSFTTAPSNYEQFF. In DNA form, the CDR3 reads TGTGCCAGCAGCTTCACAACGGCTCCCTCAAACTATGAGCAGTTCTTC.

V gene TRBV5-6 combines with J gene TRBJ1-2; tentatively, D is TRBD1 (5 bases). Germline V gene lookup returns CDR1 SGHDT and CDR2 YYEEEE. The CDR3 has 14 residues. V lost 4 bases to trimming and J lost 3 bases, with 13 bases between them. The CDR3 DNA reads as TGTGCCAGCAGCAGCGCCGGGACGGACTATGGCTACACCTTC. The encoded protein is CASSSAGTDYGYTF.

J is TRBJ2-1 and V is TRBV29-1; D gene uncertain. The CDR3 extends over 14 amino acids. Trimming left V 8 bases short and J 3 bases short, with 17 bases between. The germline V gene has CDR1 SQVTM and CDR2 ANQGSEA. Written as DNA, the CDR3 is TGCAGCTTCGCCGGTACTGGAAACTACAATGAGCAGTTCTTC. Its translation is CSFAGTGNYNEQFF.

The chain couples TRBV12-3 or TRBV12-4 to TRBJ2-5, with 16 nucleotides matching TRBD2. V trimming: 6 bases; J trimming: 5 bases; junction bases outside the gene matches: 9. The CDR3 has 17 amino acids. In DNA form, the CDR3 reads TGTGCCAGCAGCTGGGGACTAGCGGGAGGGAGAGGGGAGACCCAGTACTTC. Amino acid sequence: CASSWGLAGGRGETQYF.

J is TRBJ2-5 and V is TRBV9, with D perhaps being TRBD1 or TRBD2 (5 bases each). V lost 3 bases to trimming and J lost 5 bases, with 14 bases between them. There are 14 residues in the CDR3. Germline CDR1 and CDR2: SGDLS and YYNGEE. Written as DNA, the CDR3 is TGTGCCAGCAGCGCCTCCGGGACGACTGAGACCCAGTACTTC. Translated, it gives CASSASGTTETQYF.

This sequence joins TRBV20-1 and TRBJ2-4; D not certain. Between the trimmed V and J ends, which lost 0 bases and 6 bases, there was a span of 15 bases. Germline CDR1 reads DFQATT; CDR2 reads SNEGSKA (reference sequence). The CDR3 contains 15 residues. CDR3 sequence (DNA): TGCAGTGCTAGAGATAGTGAGGAAAACAGAAACATTCAGTACTTC. Translation: CSARDSEENRNIQYF.

This clonotype was detected a few times. The chain couples TRBV20-1 to TRBJ2-4; 9 bases are shared with TRBD2. The J call is uncertain, as TRBJ2-7 better fits the DNA end. The CDR3 contains 15 residues. Germline lookup yields CDR1 DFQATT and CDR2 SNEGSKA (reference sequence). CDR3 loop: CSARDPLAGTYEQYF. In DNA, the CDR3 is TGCAGTGCTAGAGATCCACTAGCGGGTACTTACGAGCAGTACTTC.

Remarks on this clonotype: A much larger clone is a single base away; this may be a read error. The chain joins TRBV20-1 to TRBJ2-1; TRBD1 might be the D (5 bases). The V gene's germline CDR1 is DFQATT and CDR2 SNEGSKA (reference sequence). Trimming pared 6 bases from V and 6 bases from J, leaving 12 bases between. This CDR3 is 12 amino acids long. CDR3 DNA sequence: TGCAGTGCATGGGGCCTGAGCAATGAGCAGTTCTTC. Translating it yields CSAWGLSNEQFF.

This clonotype showed up many times. J is TRBJ1-2 and V is TRBV12-3 or TRBV12-4; D gene uncertain. V was shortened by 4 bases and J by 4 bases, with 7 bases between the two germline ends. The CDR3 length is 12 residues. The CDR3 bases are TGTGCCAGCAGTTCCGTCTTCTATGGCTACACCTTC. Its translation: CASSSVFYGYTF.

The J gene is TRBJ2-3, the V gene TRBV29-1, with D possibly TRBD1 on 6 matching bases. The V gene's germline CDR1 is SQVTM and CDR2 ANQGSEA. V dropped 2 bases and J dropped 4 bases, with 7 bases sitting between them. The CDR3 covers 12 residues. The CDR3 DNA is TGCAGCGTTGAAACAGGGTCAGATACGCAGTATTTT. Translation: CSVETGSDTQYF.

The J gene is TRBJ1-1, the V gene TRBV5-1; possible D gene TRBD1, 5 bases. The V and J ends lost 4 bases and 4 bases respectively, with 14 bases between them. CDR1 is SGHRS and CDR2 is YFSETQ in the germline V gene. This CDR3 spans 14 amino acids. The CDR3 DNA follows: TGCGCCAGCAGCATCCGGGACCCGGGCACTGAAGCTTTCTTT. Protein: CASSIRDPGTEAFF.

This clonotype has a handful of counts. V usage is TRBV7-3 and J usage is TRBJ1-2; D is undetermined. V lost 1 base and J 7 bases, leaving 13 bases between the germline ends. The CDR3 loop spans 14 amino acids. Germline V gives CDR1 SGHTA, CDR2 FQGTGA. In DNA, the CDR3 is TGTGCCAGCAGCTTAAGTCCCGCTATGGGTGGCTACACCTTC. This encodes CASSLSPAMGGYTF.

V usage is TRBV4-1 and J usage is TRBJ2-3; 9 positions agree with TRBD2. Germline CDR1 and CDR2: MGHRA and YSYEKL. The trim removed 5 bases at V and 2 bases at J, leaving 14 bases unmatched. The CDR3 runs to 18 residues. CDR3 loop: CASSVIMSSGENTDTQYF. The CDR3 DNA is TGCGCCAGCAGCGTAATAATGTCTAGCGGGGAAAACACAGATACGCAGTATTTT.

This rearrangement joins TRBV29-1 to TRBJ2-5; 8 positions match TRBD2. CDR1 is SQVTM and CDR2 is ANQGSEA in the germline V gene. The CDR3 length is 12 residues. The CDR3 region is CTASGSGETQYF. The CDR3 coding sequence is TGCACGGCGAGCGGGAGTGGTGAGACCCAGTACTTC.

This chain connects TRBV20-1 to TRBJ1-2; D call uncertain. The ends were cut back, 4 bases at V and 5 bases at J, with 11 bases in the middle. The CDR3 runs to 12 residues. The germline V gene encodes CDR1 DFQATT and CDR2 SNEGSKA (reference sequence). In DNA form, the CDR3 reads TGCAGTGCTATGACACCTCAATATGGCTACACCTTC. The encoded protein is CSAMTPQYGYTF.

J is TRBJ2-7 and V is TRBV20-1, with 14 bases that match TRBD2. There are 17 residues in the CDR3. J lost 4 bases, V lost 4 bases, and 12 bases had no gene match. Germline lookup yields CDR1 DFQATT and CDR2 SNEGSKA (reference sequence). The CDR3 sequence is CSAMGLAGVGGRYEQYF. The DNA of the CDR3 is TGCAGTGCTATGGGACTAGCGGGAGTAGGAGGTCGGTACGAGCAGTACTTC.

The chain links TRBV14 to TRBJ2-4; D may be TRBD1 (8 bases). The J call is in doubt because the DNA end fits TRBJ2-7 better. Germline assignment: CDR1 SGHDN and CDR2 FVKESK. CDR3 size: 16 residues. The CDR3 sequence is CASSQTTGGANYEQYF. Here the CDR3 DNA reads TGTGCCAGCAGCCAGACTACAGGGGGGGCCAACTACGAGCAGTACTTC.